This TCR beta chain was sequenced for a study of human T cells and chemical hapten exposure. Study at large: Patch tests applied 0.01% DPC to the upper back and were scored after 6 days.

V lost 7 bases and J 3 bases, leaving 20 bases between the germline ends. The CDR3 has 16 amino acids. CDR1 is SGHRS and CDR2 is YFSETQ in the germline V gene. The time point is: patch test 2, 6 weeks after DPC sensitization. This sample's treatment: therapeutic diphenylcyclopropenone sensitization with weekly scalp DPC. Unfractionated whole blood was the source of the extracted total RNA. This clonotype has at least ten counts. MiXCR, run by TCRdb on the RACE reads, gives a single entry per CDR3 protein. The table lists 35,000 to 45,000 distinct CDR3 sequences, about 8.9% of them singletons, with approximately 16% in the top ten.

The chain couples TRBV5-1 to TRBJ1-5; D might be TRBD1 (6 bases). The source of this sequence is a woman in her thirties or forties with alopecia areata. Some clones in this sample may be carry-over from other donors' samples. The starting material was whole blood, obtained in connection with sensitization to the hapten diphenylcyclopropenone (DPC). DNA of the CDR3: TGCGCCAGCTCTAGTGGGGCAGGGGACCCCAATCAGCCCCAGCATTTT. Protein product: CASSSGAGDPNQPQHF.